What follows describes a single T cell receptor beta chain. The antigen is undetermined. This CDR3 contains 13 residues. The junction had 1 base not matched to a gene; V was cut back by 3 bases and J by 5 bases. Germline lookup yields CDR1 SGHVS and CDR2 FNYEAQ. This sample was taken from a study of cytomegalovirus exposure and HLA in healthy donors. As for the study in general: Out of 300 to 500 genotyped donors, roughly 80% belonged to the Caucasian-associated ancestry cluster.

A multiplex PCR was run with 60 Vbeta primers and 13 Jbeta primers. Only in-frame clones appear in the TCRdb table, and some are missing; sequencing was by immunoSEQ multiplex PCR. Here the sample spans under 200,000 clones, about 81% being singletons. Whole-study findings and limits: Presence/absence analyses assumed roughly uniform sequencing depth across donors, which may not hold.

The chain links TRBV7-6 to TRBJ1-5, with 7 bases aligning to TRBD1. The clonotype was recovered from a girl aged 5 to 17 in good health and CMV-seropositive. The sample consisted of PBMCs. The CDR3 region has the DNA TGTGCCAGCAGCTTCAGGGGGGATCAGCCCCAGCATTTT. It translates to CASSFRGDQPQHF.